This T cell receptor beta chain was recovered during a study of beta chain features in type 1 diabetes. The wider study: Comparable age, gender and cell yields were observed in patients relative to healthy donors. Study-wide findings and caveats: Sampled from patients, naive, central memory and Treg TCRB repertoires appeared more similar than those sampled from healthy donors. Among all four CD4+ subsets, Type 1 diabetes patients had TCRB CDR3s that were moderately but significantly shorter. It was possible that PCR favored shorter templates, equally so in patients and controls.

V lost 3 bases, J lost 7 bases, and 12 bases stayed unmatched. From germline, CDR1 is GTSNPN and CDR2 SVGIG (reference sequence). The CDR3 totals 15 residues. Expressed TCRB transcripts got sequenced, as all isolated RNA was reverse transcribed. Only in-frame clones appear in the TCRdb table, and some are missing; sequencing was by immunoSEQ multiplex PCR. The top ten clones hold about 0.042% of a sample with some 500,000 clones, about 10% of them seen once. This clone was seen more than once but under ten times. Its matching antigen is unknown. The sequence derives from a woman aged 18-35 years in good health. Sequences were obtained from naive CD4+ T cells from blood. The gene calls are TRBV30 and TRBJ2-5, with TRBD1 matching 9 bases. The CDR3 sequence is CAWRRPGQGVTTQYF. CDR3 nucleotides: TGTGCCTGGAGGAGACCGGGACAGGGAGTGACGACCCAGTACTTC. Based on the CDR3 plus reference TRBV30 and TRBJ2-5, the full variable domain is SQTIHQWPATLVQPVGSPLSLECTVEGTSNPNLYWYRQAAGRGLQLLFYSVGIGQISSEVPQNLSASRPQDRQFILSSKKLLLSDSGFYLCAWRRPGQGVTTQYFGPGTRLLVL.